There are a few counts of the clone carrying this T cell receptor (beta chain). Its antigen is undetermined. These data are taken from a study of beta chain features in type 1 diabetes. About the research overall: All of the samples together had 107,917,701 sorted cells examined. Study-level results: Any HLA type influence on TCRB rearrangement was left unresolved here.

The entirety of the isolated RNA underwent reverse transcription, so expressed TCRB transcripts were sequenced. The protocol was immunoSEQ multiplex PCR, while the TCRdb copy is restricted to in-frame clones and leaves out a portion. This sample has 810,000 or so clones, with 15% to 20% found just once. The germline V gene has CDR1 LGHNA and CDR2 YNFKEQ. The V end was cut by 0 bases, the J end by 6 bases, with 21 bases between. CDR3 length equals 18 residues. The sequence derives from a woman aged 18-29 years in good health. The chain combines TRBV4-2 with TRBJ2-1; D unresolved. The specimen was naive CD4+ T cells from blood. The CDR3 here is CASSQERVRPIHGNEQFF. DNA for the CDR3: TGTGCCAGCAGCCAAGAAAGGGTTAGGCCCATCCATGGCAATGAGCAGTTCTTC.